One T cell receptor (beta chain) is described in this entry. These data come from a study of blood T cell repertoires in COVID-19. Looking at the study overall: Acute and convalescent COVID-19 specimens originated in the United States, Italy and Spain. PBMCs, B-cell-depleted T cells, or T cells were the source of the cDNA or gDNA that made up the material.

As originally analysed: Quantification of nucleated cells was approximated via reference gene primer amplification. The repertoire was sequenced with immunoSEQ multiplex PCR; TCRdb's copy has only in-frame clones and lacks some. V, J and clone size are taken as reported in that table, and D and trimming were inferred from the DNA itself. The data show about 230,000 clones, 70% to 90% seen once. Germline V gene sequence: CDR1 SGHTA, CDR2 FQGNSA. The CDR3 has 15 amino acids. V dropped 3 bases and J dropped 7 bases, with 16 bases sitting between them. The receptor comes from a woman aged 40 to 50 with acute COVID-19. The chain uses TRBV7-2 and TRBJ1-5, with D tentatively TRBD1 (6 bases). The material sequenced was PBMCs or T cells enriched from blood (not recorded which). CDR3 sequence reads: CASSLHRVTSQPQHF. The CDR3 bases are TGTGCCAGCAGCTTGCACAGGGTCACTTCGCAGCCCCAGCATTTT.